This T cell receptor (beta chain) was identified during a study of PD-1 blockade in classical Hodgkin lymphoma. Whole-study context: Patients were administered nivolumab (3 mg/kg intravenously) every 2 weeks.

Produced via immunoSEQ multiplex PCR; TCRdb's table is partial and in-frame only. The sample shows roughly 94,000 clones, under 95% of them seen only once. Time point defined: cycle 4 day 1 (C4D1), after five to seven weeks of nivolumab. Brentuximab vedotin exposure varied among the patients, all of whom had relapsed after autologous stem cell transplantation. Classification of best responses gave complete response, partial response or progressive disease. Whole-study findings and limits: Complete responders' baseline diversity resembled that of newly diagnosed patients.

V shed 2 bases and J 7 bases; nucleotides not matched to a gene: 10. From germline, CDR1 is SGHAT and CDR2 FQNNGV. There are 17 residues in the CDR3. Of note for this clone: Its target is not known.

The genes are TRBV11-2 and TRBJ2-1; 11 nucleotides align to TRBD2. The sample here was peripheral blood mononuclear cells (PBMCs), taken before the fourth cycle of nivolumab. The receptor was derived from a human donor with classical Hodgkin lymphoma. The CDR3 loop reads CASSLYSGRAWANEQFF. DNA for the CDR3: TGTGCCAGCAGCTTATATAGCGGGAGGGCCTGGGCGAATGAGCAGTTCTTC.